A selection of T cell receptor beta chains follows, all from one sample in a study of T cell repertoires in cytomegalovirus infection. TCRdb re-called the reads through MiXCR, storing one row per CDR3 protein. The repertoire holds 150,000 to 200,000 distinct CDR3 sequences, with around 15% as singletons. Sequencing was carried out using PBMCs. Receptors originate from a human donor in good health (CMV status not recorded). Some clones in this sample may be carry-over from other donors' samples. CDR3s include the opening cysteine and the closing phenylalanine or tryptophan. Fields, in order: J gene, V gene, D gene, clone size, CDR3 protein, CDR3 DNA. D genes are given only for firm matches. The size of a clone is reported for some rows only, either as once, few or many, or as a class for expanded clones.

j_call: TRBJ2-7; v_call: TRBV7-8; d_call: NA; clone_size: many; cdr3_aa: CASSLALTGIGYEQYF; cdr3_nt: TGTGCCAGCAGCTTAGCGCTAACGGGTATCGGCTACGAGCAGTACTTC
j_call: TRBJ2-3; v_call: TRBV4-1; d_call: TRBD2; clone_size: NA; cdr3_aa: CASSQDPAGGVDTQYF; cdr3_nt: TGCGCCAGCAGCCAAGATCCAGCGGGGGGGGTAGATACGCAGTATTTT
j_call: TRBJ1-2; v_call: TRBV28; d_call: NA; clone_size: many; cdr3_aa: CASSLHANSNYGYTF; cdr3_nt: TGTGCCAGCAGTCTCCACGCTAACTCTAACTATGGCTACACCTTC
j_call: TRBJ2-1; v_call: TRBV20-1; d_call: NA; clone_size: few; cdr3_aa: CSAVLLFSSYNEQFF; cdr3_nt: TGCAGTGCGGTATTACTCTTCAGCTCCTACAATGAGCAGTTCTTC
j_call: TRBJ1-1; v_call: TRBV10-1; d_call: NA; clone_size: NA; cdr3_aa: CATEAFGTTFF; cdr3_nt: TGCGCCACCGAGGCCTTTGGGACGACTTTCTTT
j_call: TRBJ2-7; v_call: TRBV2; d_call: TRBD1; clone_size: NA; cdr3_aa: CASRDLGQGSHEQYF; cdr3_nt: TGTGCCAGCAGGGACCTGGGACAGGGCTCCCACGAGCAGTACTTC
j_call: TRBJ2-2; v_call: TRBV28; d_call: NA; clone_size: NA; cdr3_aa: CASTPGGGVIGELFF; cdr3_nt: TGTGCCAGCACTCCCGGAGGGGGTGTTATCGGGGAGCTGTTTTTT
j_call: TRBJ2-7; v_call: TRBV2; d_call: TRBD1; clone_size: many; cdr3_aa: CASRTGTGGYEQYF; cdr3_nt: TGTGCCAGCAGAACCGGGACAGGGGGCTACGAGCAGTACTTC
j_call: TRBJ2-5; v_call: TRBV7-8; d_call: NA; clone_size: many; cdr3_aa: CASSLAGDGKTQYF; cdr3_nt: TGTGCCAGCAGCTTAGCGGGGGACGGGAAGACCCAGTACTTC
j_call: TRBJ2-4; v_call: TRBV7-8; d_call: NA; clone_size: many; cdr3_aa: CASSSYREAKNIQYF; cdr3_nt: TGTGCCAGCAGCTCCTACAGGGAAGCCAAAAACATTCAGTACTTC
j_call: TRBJ1-2; v_call: TRBV7-2; d_call: TRBD1; clone_size: many; cdr3_aa: CASSLKSTGKGYTF; cdr3_nt: TGTGCCAGCAGCTTGAAATCGACAGGGAAGGGCTACACCTTC
j_call: TRBJ2-2; v_call: TRBV6-2/TRBV6-3; d_call: NA; clone_size: NA; cdr3_aa: CASRATEPGELFF; cdr3_nt: TGTGCCAGCAGGGCGACAGAACCCGGGGAGCTGTTTTTT
j_call: TRBJ1-1; v_call: TRBV7-9; d_call: NA; clone_size: many; cdr3_aa: CASSSRLSNTEAFF; cdr3_nt: TGTGCCAGCAGCTCAAGACTATCGAACACTGAAGCTTTCTTT
j_call: TRBJ2-1; v_call: TRBV7-3; d_call: NA; clone_size: few; cdr3_aa: CASSLRVRGGEQFF; cdr3_nt: TGTGCCAGCAGCTTAAGGGTTAGGGGAGGTGAGCAGTTCTTC
j_call: TRBJ1-5; v_call: TRBV2; d_call: TRBD1; clone_size: many; cdr3_aa: CATNRGTGGNQPQHF; cdr3_nt: TGTGCCACCAACAGGGGGACAGGGGGAAATCAGCCCCAGCATTTT
j_call: TRBJ2-5; v_call: TRBV5-4; d_call: NA; clone_size: NA; cdr3_aa: CASGQEGVEETQYF; cdr3_nt: TGTGCCAGCGGTCAGGAGGGCGTGGAAGAGACCCAGTACTTC
j_call: TRBJ2-7; v_call: TRBV5-5; d_call: NA; clone_size: few; cdr3_aa: CASSLADYTGEAYEQYF; cdr3_nt: TGTGCCAGCAGCTTGGCAGATTATACAGGCGAGGCCTACGAGCAGTACTTC
j_call: TRBJ2-1; v_call: TRBV2; d_call: NA; clone_size: few; cdr3_aa: CASSSGEAQVGNEQFF; cdr3_nt: TGTGCCAGCAGTTCTGGGGAGGCACAGGTTGGCAATGAGCAGTTCTTC
j_call: TRBJ1-3; v_call: TRBV14; d_call: NA; clone_size: NA; cdr3_aa: CASSQVGLRDQNTIYF; cdr3_nt: TGTGCCAGCAGCCAAGTGGGCCTCCGGGACCAGAACACCATATATTTT
j_call: TRBJ2-3; v_call: TRBV7-2; d_call: NA; clone_size: many; cdr3_aa: CASSPAGGGTDTQYF; cdr3_nt: TGTGCCAGCAGCCCAGCTGGAGGTGGGACAGATACGCAGTATTTT
j_call: TRBJ2-5; v_call: TRBV4-1; d_call: TRBD2; clone_size: NA; cdr3_aa: CASSQDLLAGSYQETQYF; cdr3_nt: TGCGCCAGCAGCCAAGATTTACTAGCGGGTTCGTACCAAGAGACCCAGTACTTC
j_call: TRBJ2-1; v_call: TRBV24-1; d_call: NA; clone_size: NA; cdr3_aa: CATSRKSRAISEQFF; cdr3_nt: TGTGCCACCAGTAGGAAGTCCAGGGCCATCAGTGAGCAGTTCTTC
j_call: TRBJ2-7; v_call: TRBV30; d_call: NA; clone_size: NA; cdr3_aa: CAWSVQPLYEQYF; cdr3_nt: TGTGCCTGGAGTGTACAGCCACTCTACGAGCAGTACTTC
j_call: TRBJ1-1; v_call: TRBV5-6; d_call: NA; clone_size: many; cdr3_aa: CASSLQVLNTEAFF; cdr3_nt: TGTGCCAGCAGCTTACAGGTGCTGAACACTGAAGCTTTCTTT
j_call: TRBJ2-2; v_call: TRBV6-1; d_call: TRBD2; clone_size: few; cdr3_aa: CASSKGLAGGPRSGELFF; cdr3_nt: TGTGCCAGCAGCAAGGGACTAGCGGGAGGGCCACGATCTGGGGAGCTGTTTTTT
j_call: TRBJ2-2; v_call: TRBV5-1; d_call: NA; clone_size: NA; cdr3_aa: CASSPGGAPFETGELFF; cdr3_nt: TGCGCCAGCAGCCCAGGTGGGGCGCCTTTCGAAACCGGGGAGCTGTTTTTT
j_call: TRBJ1-1; v_call: TRBV20-1; d_call: TRBD1; clone_size: NA; cdr3_aa: CSARAVDRGWTEAFF; cdr3_nt: TGCAGTGCTAGAGCCGTGGACAGGGGTTGGACTGAAGCTTTCTTT
j_call: TRBJ2-7; v_call: TRBV5-1; d_call: TRBD1; clone_size: NA; cdr3_aa: CASSLGGTGDYEQYF; cdr3_nt: TGCGCCAGCAGCTTGGGGGGGACAGGGGACTACGAGCAGTACTTC
j_call: TRBJ2-1; v_call: TRBV5-6; d_call: TRBD2; clone_size: few; cdr3_aa: CASSPGLAGPSEQFF; cdr3_nt: TGTGCCAGCAGCCCGGGACTAGCGGGGCCCTCGGAGCAGTTCTTC
j_call: TRBJ2-1; v_call: TRBV12-3/TRBV12-4; d_call: NA; clone_size: NA; cdr3_aa: CASSLVTSGKLNEQFF; cdr3_nt: TGTGCCAGCAGTTTAGTGACCAGCGGAAAGCTCAATGAGCAGTTCTTC
j_call: TRBJ2-1; v_call: TRBV14; d_call: NA; clone_size: NA; cdr3_aa: CASSRSPTGIF; cdr3_nt: TGTGCCAGCAGCCGCAGTCCCACTGGGATCTTC
j_call: TRBJ2-2; v_call: TRBV5-4; d_call: NA; clone_size: NA; cdr3_aa: CASTPGRDSVWTGELFF; cdr3_nt: TGTGCCAGCACTCCTGGCCGAGACAGTGTATGGACCGGGGAGCTGTTTTTT
j_call: TRBJ2-1; v_call: TRBV2; d_call: TRBD2; clone_size: NA; cdr3_aa: CASSNLAGGPYEQFF; cdr3_nt: TGTGCCAGCAGTAACCTAGCGGGAGGGCCCTATGAGCAGTTCTTC
j_call: TRBJ1-2; v_call: TRBV7-2; d_call: NA; clone_size: many; cdr3_aa: CASSSPLERLYGYTF; cdr3_nt: TGTGCCAGCAGCTCCCCCCTGGAACGTCTCTATGGCTACACCTTC
j_call: TRBJ2-7; v_call: TRBV7-3; d_call: TRBD2; clone_size: many; cdr3_aa: CASSFPGTTYEQYF; cdr3_nt: TGTGCCAGCAGCTTCCCCGGGACTACTTACGAGCAGTACTTC